The 29 T cell receptor beta chains reported below all come from one sample, sequenced in a study of T-cell reconstitution after alpha-beta-depleted transplantation in children. Preparing the TCRbeta library involved the use of unique molecular identifiers. TCRdb ran MiXCR on the PCR reads and lists one entry per CDR3 protein. The table includes about 410,000 distinct CDR3 sequences, about 20% detected once. This specimen consisted of PBMCs from the stem cell graft donor, obtained from the stem cell graft. The receptors were gathered from a human donor who donated a stem cell graft to a child with acute myeloid leukemia.

The rearrangement links TRBV18 to TRBJ1-1, with D perhaps TRBD1 (5 bases). V was trimmed by 5 bases and J by 3 bases, leaving 16 bases between them. The CDR3 spans 15 residues. Germline V gives CDR1 KGHSH, CDR2 LQKENI. The CDR3 is CASSGGAVRYTEAFF. Written as DNA, the CDR3 is TGTGCCAGCTCAGGCGGGGCAGTGAGATACACTGAAGCTTTCTTT.

V gene TRBV24-1 combines with J gene TRBJ2-1; D is tentatively TRBD1 or TRBD2 (5 bases each). This CDR3 region has 20 residues. CDR1 and CDR2 (germline): KGHDR, SFDVKD. The V and J ends lost 1 base and 0 bases respectively, with 21 bases between them. The CDR3 is CATSDFNGARAAPSYNEQFF. As DNA, the CDR3 is TGTGCCACCAGTGATTTTAATGGGGCGCGGGCCGCCCCCTCCTACAATGAGCAGTTCTTC.

This clonotype appeared many times. The V call is TRBV29-1, the J call TRBJ2-7, with TRBD1 matching over 7 bases. The J segment lost 0 bases and the V segment lost 4 bases, leaving 6 bases of the junction unmatched. This CDR3 contains 14 residues. CDR1 SQVTM and CDR2 ANQGSEA come from the germline V gene. The CDR3 loop is CSVAWAGGSYEQYF. As DNA, the CDR3 is TGCAGCGTTGCATGGGCAGGGGGCTCCTACGAGCAGTACTTC.

This clonotype was detected only a few times. The chain is built from TRBV20-1 and TRBJ2-7; 7 nucleotides line up with TRBD1. CDR1 and CDR2 (germline): DFQATT, SNEGSKA (reference sequence). The CDR3 is 12 amino acids. V shed 3 bases, J shed 6 bases, and the junction held 5 bases outside the gene matches. The CDR3 DNA sequence: TGCAGTGCTAGTCAGGGGGTGGGCGAGCAGTACTTC. Amino acids: CSASQGVGEQYF.

The chain couples TRBV7-9 to TRBJ2-3; D gene unclear. The V and J ends lost 1 base and 0 bases respectively, with 8 bases between them. The germline gives CDR1 SEHNR, CDR2 FQNEAQ (reference sequence). The CDR3 totals 15 residues. CDR3 coding DNA: TGTGCCAGCAGCTTAGGAACACCGAGCACAGATACGCAGTATTTT. It codes for CASSLGTPSTDTQYF.

Only a few counts were recorded for this clonotype. The CDR3 region has the DNA TGCGCCAGCAGCCAAGATCTTAGGGGGTCAGAAAAACTGTTTTTT. Translating gives CASSQDLRGSEKLFF. The chain couples TRBV4-3 to TRBJ1-4; a weak D match, TRBD1 (6 bases). CDR1 and CDR2 from the germline V gene are LGHNA and YSLEER. Trimming left V 0 bases short and J 8 bases short, with 13 bases between. This CDR3 comprises 15 residues.

This clonotype was seen a few times. This chain joins TRBV12-3 or TRBV12-4 and TRBJ2-1, with unresolved D. V was cut by 5 bases and J by 6 bases, with 17 bases left in between. CDR3 length: 15 residues. In nucleotides, the CDR3 is TGTGCCAGCAGTCCCCCCGCCCTAGGTGTCAATGAGCAGTTCTTC. Its protein is CASSPPALGVNEQFF.

This clonotype was recorded a few times. J is TRBJ2-7 and V is TRBV23-1; D is uncertain. TRBV23-1 belongs to the ORF category, with a function that is uncertain. CDR3 length equals 13 residues. Trimming left V 2 bases short and J 2 bases short, with 7 bases between. CDR3 protein: CASSQKLTYEQYF. The CDR3 DNA follows: TGCGCCAGCAGTCAAAAGTTAACCTACGAGCAGTACTTC.

The chain carries TRBV20-1 and TRBJ2-2, with TRBD1 matching 9 bases. The CDR3 runs 16 residues. The germline V gene encodes CDR1 DFQATT and CDR2 SNEGSKA (reference sequence). Trimming cost V 0 bases and J 5 bases; bases outside gene matches: 7. The chain's CDR3 is CSARDPGTGSTGELFF. As DNA, the CDR3 is TGCAGTGCTAGAGACCCCGGGACAGGGTCAACCGGGGAGCTGTTTTTT.

This clonotype appeared a few times. The rearrangement links TRBV24-1 to TRBJ2-1, with TRBD1 matching 10 bases. V lost 6 bases, J lost 5 bases, and 9 bases stayed unmatched. CDR3 length: 16 amino acids. The germline gives CDR1 KGHDR, CDR2 SFDVKD. The CDR3 nucleotides read TGTGCCACCAGTCCCACTCCGGGACAGGGGCACAATGAGCAGTTCTTC. It codes for CATSPTPGQGHNEQFF.

The count of this clonotype is one. The chain carries TRBV5-1 and TRBJ2-2; D not certain. The CDR3 is 15 residues long. V gave up 0 bases and J gave up 4 bases, with 10 bases separating them. CDR1 is SGHRS, CDR2 YFSETQ, per germline. As DNA, the CDR3 is TGCGCCAGCAGCTTGGCGAGGCTGGGCACCGGGGAGCTGTTTTTT. The encoded protein is CASSLARLGTGELFF.

The chain is built from TRBV20-1 and TRBJ1-1; 9 nucleotides align to TRBD1. CDR3 length equals 15 residues. Germline CDR1 reads DFQATT; CDR2 reads SNEGSKA (reference sequence). The J segment lost 0 bases and the V segment lost 6 bases, leaving 8 bases of the junction unmatched. For the CDR3, the DNA is TGCAGTGCCACGTACAGGGGGCTAATGAACACTGAAGCTTTCTTT. This encodes CSATYRGLMNTEAFF.

This clonotype appeared a few times. The gene calls are TRBV29-1 and TRBJ2-1; 11 bases are a match to TRBD2. CDR1 SQVTM and CDR2 ANQGSEA come from the germline V gene. Trimming at V came to 0 bases and at J to 6 bases, leaving 4 bases not matched to a gene. The CDR3 sequence is 15 residues long. In DNA, the CDR3 is TGCAGCGTTGAAGAGATAGCGGGAGGGGGCAATGAGCAGTTCTTC. Encoded protein: CSVEEIAGGGNEQFF.

This clonotype occurred a few times. The V and J genes are TRBV3-1 and TRBJ2-1, with D perhaps TRBD1 or TRBD2 (5 bases each). CDR1 is LGHDT, CDR2 YNNKEL, per germline (reference sequence). CDR3 length equals 16 residues. The V end lost 2 bases, the J end lost 7 bases, and 18 bases lay between the germline ends. For the CDR3, the DNA is TGTGCCAGCAGCCAAATCACCGGGACCGTACTGAATGAGCAGTTCTTC. Translation: CASSQITGTVLNEQFF.

There are many counts of this clonotype. The chain employs TRBV20-1 and TRBJ2-7; no clear D gene. The germline gives CDR1 DFQATT, CDR2 SNEGSKA (reference sequence). Trimming left V 3 bases short and J 3 bases short, with 15 bases between. The CDR3 is 14 amino acids. CDR3 bases: TGCAGTGCTAGGCCCTTGCAACCGCGCTACGAGCAGTACTTC. Its translation is CSARPLQPRYEQYF.

The chain combines TRBV5-1 with TRBJ2-6, with 8 bases fitting TRBD1. With V trimmed by 0 bases and J by 4 bases, 9 bases remained unmatched. The CDR3 has 18 residues. Germline CDR1 and CDR2: SGHRS and YFSETQ. CDR3 protein: CASSLEWTGTSGANVLTF. The DNA of the CDR3 is TGCGCCAGCAGCTTGGAGTGGACAGGGACATCCGGGGCCAACGTCCTGACTTTC.

The chain carries TRBV24-1 and TRBJ2-7; D gene uncertain. CDR3 length equals 12 residues. Germline-derived CDR1 and CDR2 are KGHDR and SFDVKD. Between the trimmed V and J ends, which lost 4 bases and 6 bases, there was a span of 9 bases. This chain's CDR3 is CATSDPIGEQYF. The CDR3 DNA follows: TGTGCCACCAGTGACCCCATCGGCGAGCAGTACTTC.

There are a few counts of this clonotype. The chain uses TRBV20-1 and TRBJ1-2; 12 bases map to TRBD1. CDR1 and CDR2 (germline): DFQATT, SNEGSKA (reference sequence). Trimming took 6 bases from V and 3 from J; bases not matched to a gene: 5. The CDR3 loop spans 14 amino acids. CDR3 amino acids: CSATGQGADYGYTF. The DNA for the CDR3 is TGCAGTGCGACGGGACAGGGGGCGGACTATGGCTACACCTTC.

There are a few counts of this clonotype. The rearrangement joins TRBV20-1 to TRBJ1-6; D gene uncertain. V gave up 5 bases and J gave up 9 bases, with 8 bases separating them. The germline V gene has CDR1 DFQATT and CDR2 SNEGSKA (reference sequence). This CDR3 region has 11 residues. The CDR3, as DNA: TGCAGTGCTCGGACCGGTTCACCCCTCCACTTT. Its protein is CSARTGSPLHF.

There are many counts of this clonotype. The V gene is TRBV29-1, the J gene TRBJ2-5; weak D call: TRBD2 (6 bases). Trimming pared 4 bases from V and 5 bases from J, leaving 11 bases between. The CDR3 is 12 amino acids. Per germline, CDR1 SQVTM and CDR2 ANQGSEA. CDR3 amino acids: CSVGSRGETQYF. In DNA, the CDR3 is TGCAGCGTTGGATCACGGGGGGAGACCCAGTACTTC.

This clonotype was seen a handful of times. The gene calls are TRBV11-2 and TRBJ2-1, with a possible D match to TRBD1 (5 bases). V lost 1 base to trimming and J lost 2 bases, with 9 bases between them. CDR1 is SGHAT, CDR2 FQNNGV, per germline. This CDR3 has 15 amino acids. The CDR3 spells CASSLAAGPYNEQFF. In nucleotides, the CDR3 is TGTGCCAGCAGCTTAGCGGCAGGGCCCTACAATGAGCAGTTCTTC.

CDR3 DNA sequence: TGCAGCGCAGTCGTCCGCGGGAACACCGGGGAGCTGTTTTTT. This translates into CSAVVRGNTGELFF. J is TRBJ2-2 and V is TRBV29-1, with D unresolved. The CDR3 sequence is 14 residues long. CDR1 and CDR2 from the germline V gene are SQVTM and ANQGSEA. The ends were cut back, 7 bases at V and 1 base at J, with 13 bases in the middle.

In its sample, this clonotype was seen a few times. The CDR3 protein is CASSYEGEDTEAFF. The CDR3 region has the DNA TGTGCCAGCAGTTACGAGGGGGAAGACACTGAAGCTTTCTTT. The V and J genes are TRBV6-5 and TRBJ1-1; the D gene is possibly TRBD1 (6 bases). Germline CDR1 and CDR2: MNHEY and SVGAGI. The CDR3 is 14 amino acids. Between the trimmed V and J ends, which lost 2 bases and 3 bases, there was a span of 10 bases.

This clonotype has just a few counts. The chain employs TRBV27 and TRBJ2-7; no definite D call. V was cut by 5 bases and J by 4 bases, with 15 bases left in between. This CDR3 is 14 amino acids long. Germline assignment: CDR1 MNHEY and CDR2 SMNVEV (reference sequence). CDR3 nucleotide sequence: TGTGCCAGCAGTCCCCGGAGAAGGGCGTACGAGCAGTACTTC. Protein sequence: CASSPRRRAYEQYF.

The V call is TRBV28, the J call TRBJ1-1, with a weak D call TRBD1 (5 bases). Trimming removed 6 bases at V and 1 base at J, with 18 bases between. Germline loops: CDR1 MDHEN, CDR2 SYDVKM. This CDR3 contains 16 residues. The CDR3 nucleotides are TGTGCCAGCAGCATCTCGGGGCTAAAAGGGAACACTGAAGCTTTCTTT. Its translation is CASSISGLKGNTEAFF.

This clonotype has a handful of counts. The CDR3 coding sequence is TGTGCCAGCAGTCAAAGTGGGCTGGCAACTAATGAAAAACTGTTTTTT. Encoded protein: CASSQSGLATNEKLFF. The chain joins TRBV12-3 or TRBV12-4 to TRBJ1-4; D ambiguous. V was trimmed by 5 bases and J by 0 bases, leaving 13 bases between them. The CDR3 consists of 16 residues.

The genes are TRBV24-1 and TRBJ2-2; D is uncertain. Germline-derived CDR1 and CDR2 are KGHDR and SFDVKD. Trimming removed 3 bases from V and 7 bases from J, with 17 bases in between. The CDR3 has 16 amino acids. The CDR3 here is CATSDRARVGHGELFF. CDR3 sequence (DNA): TGTGCCACCAGTGATCGTGCTAGGGTCGGCCACGGGGAGCTGTTTTTT.

In its sample, this clonotype was seen many times. The chain joins TRBV20-1 to TRBJ1-6, with TRBD1 as a possible D gene (6 bases). From germline, CDR1 is DFQATT and CDR2 SNEGSKA (reference sequence). The CDR3 runs to 16 residues. V dropped 1 base and J dropped 4 bases, with 14 bases sitting between them. This CDR3 reads CSARAGGQKYNSPLHF. CDR3 nucleotide sequence: TGCAGTGCTAGAGCAGGCGGACAGAAATATAATTCACCCCTCCACTTT.

The chain employs TRBV10-3 and TRBJ2-1, with TRBD2 identical over 8 bases. The CDR3 length is 15 residues. With 3 bases clipped from V and 9 bases from J, the junction kept 10 bases outside the gene matches. The germline V gene encodes CDR1 ENHRY and CDR2 SYGVKD. CDR3 DNA sequence: TGTGCCATCAGTGACACCGGGACTAGATTAAGTGAGCAGTTCTTC. It yields the protein CAISDTGTRLSEQFF.